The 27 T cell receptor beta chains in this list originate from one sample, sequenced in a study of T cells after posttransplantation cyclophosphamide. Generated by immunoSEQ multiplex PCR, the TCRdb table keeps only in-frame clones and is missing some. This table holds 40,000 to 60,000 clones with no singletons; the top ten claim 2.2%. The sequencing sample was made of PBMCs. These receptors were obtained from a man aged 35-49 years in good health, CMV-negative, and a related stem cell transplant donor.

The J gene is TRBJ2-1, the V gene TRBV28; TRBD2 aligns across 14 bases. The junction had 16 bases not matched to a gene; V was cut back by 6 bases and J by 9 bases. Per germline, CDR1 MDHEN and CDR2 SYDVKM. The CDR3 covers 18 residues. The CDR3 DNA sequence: TGTGCCAGCAGCCCCAGACGTCGACTAGCGGGAGGGCCTGCTGAGCAGTTCTTC. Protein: CASSPRRRLAGGPAEQFF.

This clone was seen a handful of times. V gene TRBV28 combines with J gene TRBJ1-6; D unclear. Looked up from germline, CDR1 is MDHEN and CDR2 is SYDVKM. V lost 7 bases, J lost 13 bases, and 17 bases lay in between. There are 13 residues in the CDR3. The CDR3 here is CASNGDPTSPLHF. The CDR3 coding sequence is TGTGCCAGCAACGGAGACCCCACCAGCCCCCTCCACTTT.

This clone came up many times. CDR3 coding DNA: TGTGCCAGCAGCCTCCGCTGGGGAGACGAGCAGTACTTC. Protein: CASSLRWGDEQYF. This chain uses TRBV9 with TRBJ2-7, with D perhaps matching TRBD2 (5 bases). CDR3 length: 13 amino acids. V was trimmed by 4 bases and J by 5 bases, leaving 13 bases between them. Germline-derived CDR1 and CDR2 are SGDLS and YYNGEE.

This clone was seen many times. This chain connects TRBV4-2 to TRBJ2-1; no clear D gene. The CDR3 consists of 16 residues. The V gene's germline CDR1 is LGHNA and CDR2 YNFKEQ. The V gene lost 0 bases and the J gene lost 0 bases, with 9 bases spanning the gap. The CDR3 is CASSQERATSYNEQFF. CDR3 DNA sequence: TGTGCCAGCAGCCAAGAGAGAGCTACCTCCTACAATGAGCAGTTCTTC.

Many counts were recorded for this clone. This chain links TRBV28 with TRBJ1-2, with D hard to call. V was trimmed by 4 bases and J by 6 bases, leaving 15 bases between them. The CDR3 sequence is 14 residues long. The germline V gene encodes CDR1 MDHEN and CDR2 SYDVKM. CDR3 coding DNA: TGTGCCAGCAGTTATGCCCTAAGAAAAAATGGCTACACCTTC. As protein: CASSYALRKNGYTF.

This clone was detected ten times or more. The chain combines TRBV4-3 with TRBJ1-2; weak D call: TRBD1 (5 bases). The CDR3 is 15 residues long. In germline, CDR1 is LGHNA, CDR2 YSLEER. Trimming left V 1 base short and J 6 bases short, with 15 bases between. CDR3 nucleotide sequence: TGCGCCAGCAGCCAAGGGATCGGGGGAGGGAATGGCTACACCTTC. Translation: CASSQGIGGGNGYTF.

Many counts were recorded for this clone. DNA for the CDR3: TGTGCCAGCAGTTACGGGGGGGCGCGAGCAGATACGCAGTATTTT. Its translation is CASSYGGARADTQYF. The chain is built from TRBV6-5 and TRBJ2-3; D possibly corresponds to TRBD2 (7 bases). The CDR3 is 15 amino acids. Per germline, CDR1 MNHEY and CDR2 SVGAGI. Trimming removed 2 bases at V and 4 bases at J, with 13 bases between.

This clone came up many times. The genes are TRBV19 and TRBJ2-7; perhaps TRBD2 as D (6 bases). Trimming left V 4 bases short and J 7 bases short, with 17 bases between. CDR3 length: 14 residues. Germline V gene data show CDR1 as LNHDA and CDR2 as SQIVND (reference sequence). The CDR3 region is CASSTLTGAQEQYF. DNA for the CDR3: TGTGCCAGTAGTACCCTTACGGGAGCGCAGGAGCAGTACTTC.

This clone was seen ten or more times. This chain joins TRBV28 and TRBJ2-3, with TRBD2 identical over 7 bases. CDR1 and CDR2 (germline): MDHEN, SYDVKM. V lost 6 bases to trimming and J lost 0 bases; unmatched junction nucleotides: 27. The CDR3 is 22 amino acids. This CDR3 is CASRRTSSRVLFFSMSTDTQYF. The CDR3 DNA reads TGTGCCAGCAGGAGGACTAGTTCTCGGGTGTTGTTTTTCTCCATGAGCACAGATACGCAGTATTTT. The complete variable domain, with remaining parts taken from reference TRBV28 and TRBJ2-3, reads DVKVTQSSRYLVKRTGEKVFLECVQDMDHENMFWYRQDPGLGLRLIYFSYDVKMKEKGDIPEGYSVSREKKERFSLILESASTNQTSMYLCASRRTSSRVLFFSMSTDTQYFGPGTRLTVL.

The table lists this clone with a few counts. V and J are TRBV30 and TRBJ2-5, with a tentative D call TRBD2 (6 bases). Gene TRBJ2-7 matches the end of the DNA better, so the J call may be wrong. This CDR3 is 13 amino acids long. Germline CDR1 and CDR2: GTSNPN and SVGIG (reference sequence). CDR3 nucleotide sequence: TGTGCCTGGAGTGTAAGGCGGGAAGGCGAGCAGTACTTC. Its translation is CAWSVRREGEQYF.

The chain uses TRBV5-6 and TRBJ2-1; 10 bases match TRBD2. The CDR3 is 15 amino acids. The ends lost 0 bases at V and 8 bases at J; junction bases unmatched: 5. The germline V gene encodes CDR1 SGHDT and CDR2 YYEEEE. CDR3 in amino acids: CASSLASGRGHEQFF. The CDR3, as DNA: TGTGCCAGCAGCTTGGCTAGCGGGAGAGGGCATGAGCAGTTCTTC. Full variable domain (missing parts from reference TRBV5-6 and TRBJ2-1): DAGVTQSPTHLIKTRGQQVTLRCSPKSGHDTVSWYQQALGQGPQFIFQYYEEEERQRGNFPDRFSGHQFPNYSSELNVNALLLGDSALYLCASSLASGRGHEQFFGPGTRLTVL.

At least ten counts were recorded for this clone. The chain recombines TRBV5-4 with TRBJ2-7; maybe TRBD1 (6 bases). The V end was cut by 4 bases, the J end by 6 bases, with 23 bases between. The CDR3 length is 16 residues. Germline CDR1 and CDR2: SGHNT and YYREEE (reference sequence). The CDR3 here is CASSTSFETGRREQYF. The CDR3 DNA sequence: TGTGCCAGCAGCACCAGTTTTGAGACAGGTCGTCGCGAGCAGTACTTC.

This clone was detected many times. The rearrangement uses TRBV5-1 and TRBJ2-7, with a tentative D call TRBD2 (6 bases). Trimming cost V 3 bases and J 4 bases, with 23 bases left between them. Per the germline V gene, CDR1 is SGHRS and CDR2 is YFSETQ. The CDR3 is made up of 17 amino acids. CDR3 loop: CASSYRLSSRGDYEQYF. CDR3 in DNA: TGCGCCAGCAGCTATCGCCTGTCGTCCCGCGGGGATTACGAGCAGTACTTC.

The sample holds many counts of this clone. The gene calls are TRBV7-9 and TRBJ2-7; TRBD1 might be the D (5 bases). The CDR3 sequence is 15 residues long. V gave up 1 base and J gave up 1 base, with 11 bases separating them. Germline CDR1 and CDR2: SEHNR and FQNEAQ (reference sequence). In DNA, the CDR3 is TGTGCCAGCAGCTTAGAACAAACAGGATCCTACGAGCAGTACTTC. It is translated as CASSLEQTGSYEQYF. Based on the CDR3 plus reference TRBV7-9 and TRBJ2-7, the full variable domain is DTGVSQNPRHKITKRGQNVTFRCDPISEHNRLYWYRQTLGQGPEFLTYFQNEAQLEKSRLLSDRFSAERPKGSFSTLEIQRTEQGDSAMYLCASSLEQTGSYEQYFGPGTRLTVT.

As DNA, the CDR3 is TGTGCCAGCAGCCGCAGGGACTATGGCTACACCTTC. Translation gives CASSRRDYGYTF. The V gene is TRBV6-1, the J gene TRBJ1-2; TRBD1 is a possible D gene (5 bases). Germline values: CDR1 MNHNS, CDR2 SASEGT. The CDR3 length is 12 residues. V lost 6 bases and J lost 3, with 8 bases in between.

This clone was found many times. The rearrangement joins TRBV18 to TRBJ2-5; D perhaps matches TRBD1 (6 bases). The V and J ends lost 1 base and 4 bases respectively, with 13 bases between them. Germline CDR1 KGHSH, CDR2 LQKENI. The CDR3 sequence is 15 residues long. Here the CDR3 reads CASSPQSNRAETQYF. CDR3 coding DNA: TGTGCCAGCTCACCACAGAGTAACAGGGCAGAGACCCAGTACTTC.

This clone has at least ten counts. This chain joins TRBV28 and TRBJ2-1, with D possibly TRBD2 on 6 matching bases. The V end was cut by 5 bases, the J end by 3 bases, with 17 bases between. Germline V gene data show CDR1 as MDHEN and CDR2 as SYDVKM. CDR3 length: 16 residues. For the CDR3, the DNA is TGTGCCAGCAGTACCAGGGTTCCTAGCGACTACAATGAGCAGTTCTTC. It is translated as CASSTRVPSDYNEQFF.

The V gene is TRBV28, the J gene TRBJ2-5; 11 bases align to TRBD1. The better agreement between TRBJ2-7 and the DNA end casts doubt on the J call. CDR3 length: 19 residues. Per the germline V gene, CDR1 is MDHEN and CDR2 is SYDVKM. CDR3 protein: CASISTGTGGTLSSYEQYF. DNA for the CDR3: TGTGCCAGCATCAGCACCGGGACAGGGGGTACTTTGAGCTCCTACGAGCAGTACTTC.

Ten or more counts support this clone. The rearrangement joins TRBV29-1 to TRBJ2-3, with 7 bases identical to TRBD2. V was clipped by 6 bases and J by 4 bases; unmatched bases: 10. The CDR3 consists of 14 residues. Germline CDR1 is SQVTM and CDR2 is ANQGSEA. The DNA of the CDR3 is TGCAGCGTGGCCGGGACTAATTGGGCAGATACGCAGTATTTT. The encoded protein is CSVAGTNWADTQYF.

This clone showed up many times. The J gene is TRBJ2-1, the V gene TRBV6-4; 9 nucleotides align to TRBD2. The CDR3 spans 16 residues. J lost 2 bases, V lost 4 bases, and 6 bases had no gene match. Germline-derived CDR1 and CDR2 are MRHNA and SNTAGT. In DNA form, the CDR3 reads TGTGCCAGCAGTGCTGGGACTAGCCGGGCCTACAATGAGCAGTTCTTC. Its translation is CASSAGTSRAYNEQFF.

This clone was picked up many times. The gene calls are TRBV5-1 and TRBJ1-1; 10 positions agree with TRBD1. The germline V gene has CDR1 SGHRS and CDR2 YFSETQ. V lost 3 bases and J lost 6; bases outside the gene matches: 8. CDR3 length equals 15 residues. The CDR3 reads CASSSRQTGGSEAFF. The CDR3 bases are TGCGCCAGCAGCTCCCGACAGACAGGGGGCTCTGAAGCTTTCTTT.

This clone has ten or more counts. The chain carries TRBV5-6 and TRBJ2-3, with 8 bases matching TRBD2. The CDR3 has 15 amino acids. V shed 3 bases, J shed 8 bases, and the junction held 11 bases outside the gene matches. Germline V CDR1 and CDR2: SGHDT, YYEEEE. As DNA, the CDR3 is TGTGCCAGCAGCTCGGGACTAGGCGTACCAGGTACGCAGTATTTT. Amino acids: CASSSGLGVPGTQYF. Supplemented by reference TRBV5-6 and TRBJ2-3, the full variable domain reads DAGVTQSPTHLIKTRGQQVTLRCSPKSGHDTVSWYQQALGQGPQFIFQYYEEEERQRGNFPDRFSGHQFPNYSSELNVNALLLGDSALYLCASSSGLGVPGTQYFGPGTRLTVL.

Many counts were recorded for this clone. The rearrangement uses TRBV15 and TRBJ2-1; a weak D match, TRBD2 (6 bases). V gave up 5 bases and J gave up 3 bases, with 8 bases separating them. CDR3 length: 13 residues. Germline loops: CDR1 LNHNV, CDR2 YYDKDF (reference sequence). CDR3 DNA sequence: TGTGCCACCAGCCGCGGGAACTACAATGAGCAGTTCTTC. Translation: CATSRGNYNEQFF.

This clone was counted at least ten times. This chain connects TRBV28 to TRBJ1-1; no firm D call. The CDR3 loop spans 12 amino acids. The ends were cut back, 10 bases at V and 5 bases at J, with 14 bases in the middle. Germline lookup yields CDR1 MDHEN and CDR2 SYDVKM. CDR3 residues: CAIGLKWTEAFF. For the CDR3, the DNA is TGTGCCATTGGCCTCAAGTGGACTGAAGCTTTCTTT. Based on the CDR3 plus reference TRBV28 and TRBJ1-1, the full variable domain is DVKVTQSSRYLVKRTGEKVFLECVQDMDHENMFWYRQDPGLGLRLIYFSYDVKMKEKGDIPEGYSVSREKKERFSLILESASTNQTSMYLCAIGLKWTEAFFGQGTRLTVV.

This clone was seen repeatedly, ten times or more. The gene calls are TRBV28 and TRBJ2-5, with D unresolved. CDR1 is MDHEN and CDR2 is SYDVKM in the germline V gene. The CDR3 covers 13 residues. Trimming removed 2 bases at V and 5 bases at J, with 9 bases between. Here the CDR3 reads CASSLIASETQYF. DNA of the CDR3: TGTGCCAGCAGTTTAATTGCGTCGGAGACCCAGTACTTC.

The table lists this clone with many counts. CDR3 DNA: TGTGCCAGCAGACGGTCGGGCGGGACGAGCTACAATGAGCAGTTCTTC. Its translation is CASRRSGGTSYNEQFF. The V call is TRBV7-9, the J call TRBJ2-1, with a tentative D call TRBD2 (6 bases). The germline gives CDR1 SEHNR, CDR2 FQNEAQ (reference sequence). V lost 6 bases to trimming and J lost 3 bases, with 18 bases between them. The CDR3 is 16 amino acids.

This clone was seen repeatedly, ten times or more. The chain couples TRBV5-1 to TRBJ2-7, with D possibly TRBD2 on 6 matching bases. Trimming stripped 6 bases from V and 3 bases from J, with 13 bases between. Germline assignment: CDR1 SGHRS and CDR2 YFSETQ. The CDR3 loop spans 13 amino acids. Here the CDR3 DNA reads TGCGCCAGCAAATTACTAGCTCTCTACGAGCAGTACTTC. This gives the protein CASKLLALYEQYF.